The clone carrying this TCR delta chain showed up just a few times. TCRdb's protein, taken from a much larger clone, differs from this DNA's translation at residue 10, likely owing to a read error; the protein displayed comes from the DNA. TCRdb re-called clones from the reads using CATT. The sample contains roughly 7,400 delta-chain clones, around 0.7% of which appear only once. These data are taken from a study of gamma-delta chains in newborns, infants, children. Turning to the study itself: Microbial exposure reportedly drives polyclonal innate γδ T cell expansion after birth.

Germline loops: CDR1 GEAIGNYY, CDR2 EKD. The V and J ends lost 0 bases and 9 bases respectively, with 13 bases between them. This CDR3 region has 14 residues. Sequenced sample: blood. The chain recombines TRDV2 with TRDJ2, with D possibly being TRDD3 (6 bases). The sequence came from a child who was a newborn, infant or young child, either healthy, febrile or measles-vaccinated (not recorded which). In DNA, the CDR3 is TGTGCCTGTGACACCTGGGGGCTTACAACACAACTCTTCTTT. Amino acids: CACDTWGLTTQLFF.